The rows below give T cell receptor beta chains drawn from one sample of a study of T cell responses to AZD1222 COVID-19 vaccine. Some clones are missing from TCRdb's copy, which holds only in-frame ones; the method was immunoSEQ multiplex PCR. The data hold about 63,000 clones, with roughly 85% observed a single time. The specimen comprised peripheral blood, sampled on day 0 of AZD1222 vaccination. The receptors come from an adult in good health. Both conserved end residues are part of each CDR3. A D gene is named only where the DNA matches it firmly. Expanded clones get a size class; other rows say once, few or many, or leave the size out.

clone_size: few
j_call: TRBJ2-3
d_call: -
v_call: TRBV7-2
cdr3_nt: TGTGCCAGCAGCCCCCGCCAGGGGGGCAGCACAGATACGCAGTATTTT
cdr3_aa: CASSPRQGGSTDTQYF

clone_size: few
j_call: TRBJ2-7
d_call: -
v_call: TRBV6-5
cdr3_nt: TGTGCCAGCAGTAAATGGACGAGCTACGAGCAGTACTTC
cdr3_aa: CASSKWTSYEQYF

clone_size: -
j_call: TRBJ2-7
d_call: -
v_call: TRBV2
cdr3_nt: TGTGCCAGCATGAAGGGAACCTACGAGCAGTACTTC
cdr3_aa: CASMKGTYEQYF

clone_size: -
j_call: TRBJ1-2
d_call: -
v_call: TRBV28
cdr3_nt: TGTGCCAGCATTCTAGGAACCTCTAACTATGGCTACACCTTC
cdr3_aa: CASILGTSNYGYTF

clone_size: -
j_call: TRBJ1-2
d_call: -
v_call: TRBV5-1
cdr3_nt: TGCGCCAGCAGCTTGGACCCCGGGGAGGACTATGGCTACACCTTC
cdr3_aa: CASSLDPGEDYGYTF

clone_size: -
j_call: TRBJ2-2
d_call: -
v_call: TRBV5-1
cdr3_nt: TGCGCCAGCAGCTGGGACGGTGCGAACACCGGGGAGCTGTTTTTT
cdr3_aa: CASSWDGANTGELFF

clone_size: -
j_call: TRBJ1-3
d_call: -
v_call: TRBV21-1
cdr3_nt: TGTGCCAGCAGCAACGGCAGGGCAATTGAAAACACCATATATTTT
cdr3_aa: CASSNGRAIENTIYF

clone_size: -
j_call: TRBJ1-2
d_call: -
v_call: TRBV7-2
cdr3_nt: TGTGCCAGCAGCTTAGCCCACATGGGGAACTATGGCTACACCTTC
cdr3_aa: CASSLAHMGNYGYTF

clone_size: -
j_call: TRBJ2-1
d_call: -
v_call: TRBV30
cdr3_nt: TGTGCCTGGATACAGAGCTCCTACAATGAGCAGTTCTTC
cdr3_aa: CAWIQSSYNEQFF

clone_size: once
j_call: TRBJ1-4
d_call: -
v_call: TRBV18
cdr3_nt: TGTGCCAGCTCACCACCGCCAGGGGCTAATGAAAAACTGTTTTTT
cdr3_aa: CASSPPPGANEKLFF

clone_size: -
j_call: TRBJ1-5
d_call: -
v_call: TRBV19
cdr3_nt: TGTGCCAGTAGTATAGGGCAAAATAGCAATCAGCCCCAGCATTTT
cdr3_aa: CASSIGQNSNQPQHF

clone_size: -
j_call: TRBJ2-2
d_call: -
v_call: TRBV10-3
cdr3_nt: TGTGCCATCACCCAAAACAGGGCCTCGAACACCGGGGAGCTGTTTTTT
cdr3_aa: CAITQNRASNTGELFF

clone_size: -
j_call: TRBJ1-6
d_call: -
v_call: TRBV19
cdr3_nt: TGTGCCAGTGGATCCCCTCCTAACAGTGGCTCACCCCTCCACTTT
cdr3_aa: CASGSPPNSGSPLHF

clone_size: -
j_call: TRBJ2-7
d_call: -
v_call: TRBV4-1
cdr3_nt: TGCGCCAGCAGCCAAGTGGGGCTAGCTCTATTCGAGCAGTACTTC
cdr3_aa: CASSQVGLALFEQYF

clone_size: -
j_call: TRBJ1-3
d_call: -
v_call: TRBV19
cdr3_nt: TGTGCCAGTAGGGGACAACCCGGAAACACCATATATTTT
cdr3_aa: CASRGQPGNTIYF

clone_size: -
j_call: TRBJ1-4
d_call: -
v_call: TRBV7-2
cdr3_nt: TGTGCCAGCAGCTTAATTACAGGGACGCCATCTAATGAAAAACTGTTTTTT
cdr3_aa: CASSLITGTPSNEKLFF

clone_size: -
j_call: TRBJ2-5
d_call: -
v_call: TRBV5-1
cdr3_nt: TGCGCCAGCAGCTTGGTGGGCCAAGAGACCCAGTACTTC
cdr3_aa: CASSLVGQETQYF

clone_size: -
j_call: TRBJ2-7
d_call: -
v_call: TRBV7-2
cdr3_nt: TGTGCCAGCAGCTTAGCGTACTCCCTCTACGAGCAGTACTTC
cdr3_aa: CASSLAYSLYEQYF

clone_size: -
j_call: TRBJ1-2
d_call: TRBD1
v_call: TRBV6-4
cdr3_nt: TGTGCCCGCGTCGGGGACAGGGTGAAGGAGGGGTATGGCTACACCTTC
cdr3_aa: CARVGDRVKEGYGYTF

clone_size: -
j_call: TRBJ1-2
d_call: TRBD1
v_call: TRBV19
cdr3_nt: TGTGCCAGTAAGACAGGGCCTAACTATGGCTACACCTTC
cdr3_aa: CASKTGPNYGYTF

clone_size: -
j_call: TRBJ1-5
d_call: -
v_call: TRBV6-5
cdr3_nt: TGTGCCAGCAGTTACTCGCTAACTAGCAATCAGCCCCAGCATTTT
cdr3_aa: CASSYSLTSNQPQHF

clone_size: -
j_call: TRBJ1-4
d_call: -
v_call: TRBV6-2/TRBV6-3
cdr3_nt: TGTGCCAGCAGTTCCCCCGGGTCTGCAACTAATGAAAAACTGTTTTTT
cdr3_aa: CASSSPGSATNEKLFF

clone_size: -
j_call: TRBJ2-3
d_call: -
v_call: TRBV11-3
cdr3_nt: TGTGCCAGCAGCCCGGGGGCAGATACGCAGTATTTT
cdr3_aa: CASSPGADTQYF

clone_size: -
j_call: TRBJ1-2
d_call: -
v_call: TRBV6-5
cdr3_nt: TGTGCCAGCAGATCCCGTCCCGAGGGTAGCTATGGCTACACCTTC
cdr3_aa: CASRSRPEGSYGYTF

clone_size: -
j_call: TRBJ2-7
d_call: TRBD2
v_call: TRBV10-3
cdr3_nt: TGTGCCATCAGTGAGACTGTAACTAGCGGGGGGACCTACGAGCAGTACTTC
cdr3_aa: CAISETVTSGGTYEQYF

clone_size: -
j_call: TRBJ1-5
d_call: -
v_call: TRBV29-1
cdr3_nt: TGCAGCGTTGGAGGGACCGGCAATCAGCCCCAGCATTTT
cdr3_aa: CSVGGTGNQPQHF

clone_size: -
j_call: TRBJ1-1
d_call: -
v_call: TRBV12-3/TRBV12-4
cdr3_nt: TGTGCCAGCAGTTTAGGGACACTATCTGAAGCTTTCTTT
cdr3_aa: CASSLGTLSEAFF

clone_size: -
j_call: TRBJ1-4
d_call: -
v_call: TRBV19
cdr3_nt: TGTGCCAGTAATGAGATACAGGCCGGTAATGAAAAACTGTTTTTT
cdr3_aa: CASNEIQAGNEKLFF

clone_size: -
j_call: TRBJ2-5
d_call: -
v_call: TRBV19
cdr3_nt: TGTGCCAGTAGCGGACAGTTCCAAGAGACCCAGTACTTC
cdr3_aa: CASSGQFQETQYF

clone_size: -
j_call: TRBJ1-1
d_call: -
v_call: TRBV20-1
cdr3_nt: TGCAGTGCTAGTTCCTTACAGGGCTACACTGAAGCTTTCTTT
cdr3_aa: CSASSLQGYTEAFF

clone_size: -
j_call: TRBJ1-5
d_call: -
v_call: TRBV3-1/TRBV3-2
cdr3_nt: TGTGCCAGCAGCCAAGATGGGCCCCAGCATTTT
cdr3_aa: CASSQDGPQHF

clone_size: -
j_call: TRBJ2-7
d_call: -
v_call: TRBV9
cdr3_nt: TGTGCCAGCAGCGCGGACTCCTACGAGCAGTACTTC
cdr3_aa: CASSADSYEQYF

clone_size: -
j_call: TRBJ2-5
d_call: -
v_call: TRBV3-1/TRBV3-2
cdr3_nt: TGTGCCAGCAGCCAAGTAGAGACCCAGTACTTC
cdr3_aa: CASSQVETQYF